This T cell receptor (beta chain) was sequenced during a study of OX40 agonist ivuxolimab in advanced cancers. General study findings and limits: Among the lowest levels of clonal expansion were found in partial responders at 0.1-3.0 mg/kg.

Of note for this clone: Its antigen is currently unknown.

Clones were sequenced by immunoSEQ multiplex PCR, and TCRdb holds only the in-frame ones, with some missing. The repertoire consists of 65,000 to 85,000 clones, with around nine tenths occurring once and the leading ten covering 0.55% to 0.65%. This CDR3 region has 15 residues. CDR1 and CDR2 from the germline V gene are SNHLY and FYNNEI. V was trimmed by 3 bases and J by 2 bases, leaving 11 bases between them. The source material was CD4+ or CD8+ T cells sorted from blood, sampled in a trial of the OX40 agonist ivuxolimab. The J gene is TRBJ1-5, the V gene TRBV2; possible D gene TRBD1, 5 bases. The clonotype was recovered from an adult with an advanced solid tumor such as melanoma, head and neck, liver or kidney cancer. The CDR3 DNA follows: TGTGCCAGCAGTGAGGGGGGGGTCGGCAATCAGCCCCAGCATTTT. Residues: CASSEGGVGNQPQHF.